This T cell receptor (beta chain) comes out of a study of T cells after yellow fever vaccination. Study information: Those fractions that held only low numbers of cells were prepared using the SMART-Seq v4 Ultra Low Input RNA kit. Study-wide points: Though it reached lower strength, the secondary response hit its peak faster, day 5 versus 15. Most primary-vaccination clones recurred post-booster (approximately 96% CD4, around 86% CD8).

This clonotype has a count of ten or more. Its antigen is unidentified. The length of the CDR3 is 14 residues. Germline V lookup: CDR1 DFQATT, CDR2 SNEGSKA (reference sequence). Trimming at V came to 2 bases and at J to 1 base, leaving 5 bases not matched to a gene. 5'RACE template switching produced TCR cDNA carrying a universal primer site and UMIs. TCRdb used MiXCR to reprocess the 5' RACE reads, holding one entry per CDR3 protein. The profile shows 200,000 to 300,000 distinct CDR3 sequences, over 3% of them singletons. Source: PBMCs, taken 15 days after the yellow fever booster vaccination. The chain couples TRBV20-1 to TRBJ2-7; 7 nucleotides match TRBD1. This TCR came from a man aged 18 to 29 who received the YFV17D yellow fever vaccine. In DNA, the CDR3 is TGCAGTGCTAGACTCCAGGGGGAATCCTACGAGCAGTACTTC. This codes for CSARLQGESYEQYF.